These T cell receptor beta chains were read from a single sample in a study of cytomegalovirus exposure and HLA in healthy donors. Profiled with immunoSEQ multiplex PCR; TCRdb holds only in-frame clones, not every one. Seen here are about 94,000 clones, 81% observed once, and the top ten hold 9% to 12%. Sequencing was performed on PBMCs. The origin of the receptors is a human donor in good health. Each CDR3 is given with its conserved first and last residue. D genes are given only for firm matches. The size field is filled for only some rows; it gives once, few, many or a size class.

d_call	v_call	j_call	clone_size	cdr3_length	cdr3_nt	cdr3_aa
TRBD2	TRBV6-6	TRBJ2-5	NA	14	TGTGCCAGCAGCCGCACTAGCGGCCAAGAAACCCAGTACTTC	CASSRTSGQETQYF
NA	TRBV10-2	TRBJ2-3	NA	12	TGCGCCAGCAGTGACCCTGCAGATACGCAGTATTTT	CASSDPADTQYF
NA	TRBV18	TRBJ1-1	NA	14	TGTGCCAGCTCACGACAGGCGCCGAACACTGAAGCTTTCTTT	CASSRQAPNTEAFF
NA	TRBV5-6	TRBJ2-7	NA	14	TGTGCCAGCAGCATGGGACACTTAAACTACGAGCAGTACTTC	CASSMGHLNYEQYF
TRBD1	TRBV30	TRBJ2-5	NA	18	TGTGCCTGGAGTGTGGGACGTGGGGCAGGGGGCAATGGAGAGACCCAGTACTTC	CAWSVGRGAGGNGETQYF
NA	TRBV19	TRBJ1-2	few	16	TGTGCCAGTAGTTTCGGGAGACAGAGACGGGACGGTGGCTACACCTTC	CASSFGRQRRDGGYTF
TRBD1	TRBV28	TRBJ2-7	NA	14	TGTGCCAGCAGCCCGCGTGGGGACAGGGCTTTGGAGTACTTC	CASSPRGDRALEYF
TRBD2	TRBV4-2	TRBJ2-2	few	15	TGTGCCAGCAGCCAGCCGGGACTAGTGTCCGGGGAGCTGTTTTTT	CASSQPGLVSGELFF
NA	TRBV7-8	TRBJ1-3	NA	14	TGTGCCAGCAGCCGCGGGACCCCTGGAAACACCATATATTTT	CASSRGTPGNTIYF
TRBD1	TRBV7-9	TRBJ2-1	NA	13	TGTGCCAGCAGCTCCGTCTCGAGGGGGCGTCCGTTCTTC	CASSSVSRGRPFF
NA	TRBV6-1	TRBJ1-3	few	14	TGTGCCGCCCACCGAGGGAACTCTGGAAACACCATATATTTT	CAAHRGNSGNTIYF
NA	TRBV9	TRBJ1-4	once	15	TGTGCCAGCAGCGTAGCTCCGGTATCGAATGAAAAACTGTTTTTT	CASSVAPVSNEKLFF
NA	TRBV6-5	TRBJ1-3	few	13	TGTGCCAGCAGTTGGAGCTCTGGAAACACCATATATTTT	CASSWSSGNTIYF
TRBD1	TRBV5-4	TRBJ2-5	NA	14	TGTGCCAGCAGCGCCGGGGACAGGCAAGAGACCCAGTACTTC	CASSAGDRQETQYF
TRBD1	TRBV15	TRBJ2-1	NA	16	TGTGCCACCAGCAGAACCCAGGGGGTTGTCCACAATGAGCAGTTCTTC	CATSRTQGVVHNEQFF
NA	TRBV6-5	TRBJ1-3	NA	14	TGTGCCAGCAGCGCGGACAGCTCTGGAAACACCATATATTTT	CASSADSSGNTIYF
NA	TRBV27	TRBJ1-2	once	15	TGTGCCAGCAGTTTAACGGCAGGCCAGAACTATGGCTACACCTTC	CASSLTAGQNYGYTF